These 19 T cell receptor beta chains originate from one sample sequenced in a study of monozygotic twins with inflammatory bowel disease (dated 2019 in TCRdb). Library preparation used 5' RACE. Sequencing took place on an Illumina HiSeq 2500. TCRdb reprocessed the reads into one record per CDR3 protein sequence, lacking DNA. For this sample, the table gives about 450,000 distinct CDR3 sequences. The ten most abundant clones make up roughly 2.3% of the sample. Sequencing was done on a sample of blood. The receptors shown here come from a human donor with ulcerative colitis or Crohn's disease, or a healthy co-twin of an affected twin (not recorded which).

This rearrangement joins TRBV6-1 to TRBJ1-1; the D gene TCRdb calls, TRBD1, cannot be checked with no DNA. The length of the CDR3 is 15 residues. Germline V gene sequence: CDR1 MNHNS, CDR2 SASEGT. This CDR3 is CASSKNRDRGTEAFF.

The chain carries TRBV29-1 and TRBJ2-3; absent DNA, TCRdb's TRBD1 call cannot be checked. This CDR3 comprises 15 residues. CDR1 SQVTM and CDR2 ANQGSEA come from the germline V gene. CDR3 region: CSVDQTGASTDTQYF.

The rearrangement joins TRBV12-3 or TRBV12-4 to TRBJ2-2; lacking DNA, the TRBD1 call made by TCRdb goes unchecked. This CDR3 spans 16 amino acids. CDR3 region: CASTPRGQTYTGELFF.

This chain uses TRBV2 with TRBJ2-1; as DNA is missing, the TRBD2 call by TCRdb cannot be tested. The CDR3 spans 16 residues. Germline V CDR1 and CDR2: SNHLY, FYNNEI. Here the CDR3 reads CASSPGTSVNGNEQFF.

The V gene is TRBV14, the J gene TRBJ1-1. Germline CDR1 and CDR2: SGHDN and FVKESK. This CDR3 contains 11 residues. CDR3 region: CASRGWSEAFF.

The chain couples TRBV5-1 to TRBJ1-1. Germline loops: CDR1 SGHRS, CDR2 YFSETQ. This CDR3 is 14 amino acids long. The CDR3 here is CASSSETLNTEAFF.

This CDR3 reads CASSPRPESSYEQYF. The chain recombines TRBV5-6 with TRBJ2-7. The CDR3 spans 15 residues. Germline V lookup: CDR1 SGHDT, CDR2 YYEEEE.

The chain combines TRBV19 with TRBJ2-3; as DNA is missing, the TRBD2 call by TCRdb cannot be tested. CDR3 length: 16 amino acids. Germline V CDR1 and CDR2: LNHDA, SQIVND (reference sequence). The CDR3 spells CASSNAAGAHPDTQYF.

The V gene is TRBV29-1, the J gene TRBJ2-3; absent DNA, TCRdb's TRBD2 call cannot be checked. The CDR3 length is 16 residues. Germline CDR1 reads SQVTM; CDR2 reads ANQGSEA. Here the CDR3 reads CSVEESLAGMLDTQYF.

The rearrangement uses TRBV29-1 and TRBJ1-1. The germline V gene has CDR1 SQVTM and CDR2 ANQGSEA. The CDR3 has 12 residues. The CDR3 is CSVVAHGSEAFF.

The chain combines TRBV5-1 with TRBJ2-1. This CDR3 region has 14 residues. Per the germline V gene, CDR1 is SGHRS and CDR2 is YFSETQ. CDR3 loop: CASSLDRVYDEQFF.

The gene calls are TRBV18 and TRBJ2-1; TCRdb gives TRBD2 as the D gene, but with no DNA this cannot be confirmed. The CDR3 is 16 amino acids. Germline lookup yields CDR1 KGHSH and CDR2 LQKENI. The CDR3 sequence: CASSPGQAGGGHEQFF. Full variable domain (remainder filled in from reference TRBV18 and TRBJ2-1): NAGVMQNPRHLVRRRGQEARLRCSPMKGHSHVYWYRQLPEEGLKFMVYLQKENIIDESGMPKERFSAEFPKEGPSILRIQQVVRGDSAAYFCASSPGQAGGGHEQFFGPGTRLTVL.

J is TRBJ2-1 and V is TRBV5-1; TCRdb designates TRBD1, a call that cannot be tested without DNA. The CDR3 loop spans 15 amino acids. Germline V gives CDR1 SGHRS, CDR2 YFSETQ. Here the CDR3 reads CASVEDRGSGNEQFF.

CDR3 sequence reads: CASSQETSGFTDTQYF. The rearrangement uses TRBV4-3 and TRBJ2-3; there is no DNA to check the TCRdb D call of TRBD2. The germline V gene encodes CDR1 LGHNA and CDR2 YSLEER. CDR3 length equals 16 residues.

V gene TRBV19 combines with J gene TRBJ2-7; TCRdb calls TRBD2, which cannot be checked without DNA. CDR1 and CDR2 (germline): LNHDA, SQIVND (reference sequence). The CDR3 runs to 13 residues. CDR3 sequence reads: CASRGRGPLEQYF.

The chain joins TRBV28 to TRBJ2-5; there is no DNA to check the TCRdb D call of TRBD1. The CDR3 sequence is 15 residues long. Per the germline V gene, CDR1 is MDHEN and CDR2 is SYDVKM. The CDR3 region is CASSLPDRVKETQYF.

This sequence joins TRBV5-5 and TRBJ1-1. Germline V gene lookup returns CDR1 SGHKS and CDR2 YYEKEE (reference sequence). This CDR3 has 15 amino acids. Here the CDR3 reads CASSTDHAAVGEAFF.

The chain links TRBV29-1 to TRBJ2-5; TCRdb indicates TRBD2, and absent DNA this call remains unverified. Germline V gives CDR1 SQVTM, CDR2 ANQGSEA. The CDR3 contains 16 residues. CDR3 protein: CSVEEPGTRRQETQYF. Complete variable domain (other parts from reference TRBV29-1 and TRBJ2-5): SAVISQKPSRDICQRGTSLTIQCQVDSQVTMMFWYRQQPGQSLTLIATANQGSEATYESGFVIDKFPISRPNLTFSTLTVSNMSPEDSSIYLCSVEEPGTRRQETQYFGPGTRLLVL.

The V and J genes are TRBV6-2 or TRBV6-3 and TRBJ1-6; the D call from TCRdb, TRBD1, cannot be confirmed without DNA. Germline values: CDR1 MNHEY, CDR2 SVGEGT. The CDR3 length is 13 residues. This CDR3 reads CASSLDRPLDLHF.